These 20 T cell receptor beta chains were sequenced from one sample in a study of shared clonotypes between healthy human individuals. Using immunoSEQ multiplex PCR, the repertoire was profiled, and TCRdb retains in-frame clones only, with some absent. The profile shows about 2.4 million clones, more than 85% of them singletons. The sequenced sample consisted of naive CD4+ T cells from PBMCs. As to subset: CD45RA+ positively selected. These receptors all come from a man younger than 30 in good health. Some clones in this sample may be carry-over from other donors' samples.

A word on this clone: The same CDR3 also results from other DNA sequences found in this sample. The V and J genes are TRBV7-9 and TRBJ1-2; possibly TRBD1 for D (5 bases). V dropped 2 bases and J dropped 4 bases, with 5 bases sitting between them. This CDR3 spans 12 amino acids. CDR1 and CDR2 from the germline V gene are SEHNR and FQNEAQ (reference sequence). The CDR3 spells CASSLQGYGYTF. The CDR3 bases are TGTGCCAGCAGCTTACAGGGCTATGGCTACACCTTC.

The rearrangement links TRBV5-5 to TRBJ2-3; D is perhaps TRBD1 or TRBD2 (6 bases each). CDR3 length: 16 amino acids. Trimming shortened V by 2 bases and J by 5 bases, and 18 bases separated the two germline ends. Germline V CDR1 and CDR2: SGHKS, YYEKEE (reference sequence). CDR3 bases: TGTGCCAGCAGCTTTCCACTTAGCGGAGGGGGAGATACGCAGTATTTT. The encoded protein is CASSFPLSGGGDTQYF.

V and J are TRBV9 and TRBJ2-7; 9 bases line up with TRBD2. The CDR3 covers 15 residues. Per the germline V gene, CDR1 is SGDLS and CDR2 is YYNGEE. V shed 7 bases and J 5 bases; nucleotides not matched to a gene: 13. The CDR3 is CASAPGTSRPNEQYF. The CDR3 DNA sequence: TGTGCCAGCGCACCCGGGACTAGCCGTCCCAACGAGCAGTACTTC. The complete variable domain, with remaining parts taken from reference TRBV9 and TRBJ2-7, reads DSGVTQTPKHLITATGQRVTLRCSPRSGDLSVYWYQQSLDQGLQFLIQYYNGEERAKGNILERFSAQQFPDLHSELNLSSLELGDSALYFCASAPGTSRPNEQYFGPGTRLTVT.

The rearrangement joins TRBV5-4 to TRBJ2-7, with 7 positions matching TRBD2. Trimming took 3 bases from V and 6 from J; bases not matched to a gene: 9. The germline CDR1 and CDR2 sequences are SGHNT and YYREEE (reference sequence). This CDR3 has 14 amino acids. The CDR3 loop is CASSWASGPLEQYF. In nucleotides, the CDR3 is TGTGCCAGCAGCTGGGCTAGCGGTCCTCTCGAGCAGTACTTC.

This rearrangement joins TRBV6-1 to TRBJ1-2; D is undetermined. CDR1 is MNHNS, CDR2 SASEGT, per germline. This CDR3 spans 16 amino acids. V lost 1 base to trimming and J lost 0 bases, with 12 bases between them. In DNA, the CDR3 is TGTGCCAGCAGTGAAGGAGTATCTCTAGCTAACTATGGCTACACCTTC. It encodes CASSEGVSLANYGYTF.

The J gene is TRBJ1-2, the V gene TRBV27, with D perhaps TRBD1 (6 bases). V lost 2 bases, J lost 8 bases, and 15 bases lay in between. The CDR3 covers 14 residues. Germline CDR1 is MNHEY and CDR2 is SMNVEV (reference sequence). For the CDR3, the DNA is TGTGCCAGCAGTTTACGTGGGACATTGCGCGGCTACACCTTC. As protein: CASSLRGTLRGYTF.

This chain uses TRBV6-1 with TRBJ2-7; TRBD1 might be the D (5 bases). The V end lost 5 bases, the J end lost 0 bases, and 8 bases lay between the germline ends. Germline-derived CDR1 and CDR2 are MNHNS and SASEGT. This CDR3 region has 13 residues. CDR3 sequence reads: CASSTGYSYEQYF. The CDR3 region has the DNA TGTGCCAGCAGTACAGGTTACTCCTACGAGCAGTACTTC.

The chain is built from TRBV10-3 and TRBJ2-7, with 8 bases matching TRBD2. The V segment lost 6 bases and the J segment 0 bases; nucleotides outside the gene matches: 7. The CDR3 extends over 15 amino acids. CDR1 and CDR2 (germline): ENHRY, SYGVKD. The CDR3 spells CAISGGSGGSYEQYF. The CDR3 coding sequence is TGTGCCATCAGCGGGGGGAGCGGGGGCTCCTACGAGCAGTACTTC.

The chain links TRBV6-5 to TRBJ2-1, with TRBD2 matching 10 bases. Germline V gene sequence: CDR1 MNHEY, CDR2 SVGAGI. CDR3 length: 15 residues. J was trimmed by 10 bases and V by 2 bases; bases with no gene match: 8. The CDR3 protein is CASSYGVAGGWEQFF. Written as DNA, the CDR3 is TGTGCCAGCAGTTACGGAGTAGCGGGAGGTTGGGAGCAGTTCTTC.

The V call is TRBV28, the J call TRBJ2-5; a possible D gene is TRBD2 (5 bases). The last part of the DNA fits TRBJ2-7 better; the J call may be wrong. Germline lookup yields CDR1 MDHEN and CDR2 SYDVKM. This CDR3 is 14 amino acids long. The CDR3 region is CASIPNGIRREQYF. The CDR3, as DNA: TGTGCCAGCATTCCGAACGGGATCCGTCGCGAGCAGTACTTC.

This chain links TRBV7-9 with TRBJ2-3; 9 nucleotides line up with TRBD2. This CDR3 region has 14 residues. From germline, CDR1 is SEHNR and CDR2 FQNEAQ (reference sequence). The J segment lost 5 bases and the V segment lost 5 bases, leaving 5 bases of the junction unmatched. The CDR3 sequence is CASSQGLAEDTQYF. In DNA form, the CDR3 reads TGTGCCAGCAGCCAGGGACTAGCTGAAGATACGCAGTATTTT.

The chain employs TRBV7-3 and TRBJ2-7, with D perhaps matching TRBD2 (6 bases). V was clipped by 2 bases and J by 0 bases, with 11 bases between them. Germline V gives CDR1 SGHTA, CDR2 FQGTGA. This CDR3 is 15 amino acids long. CDR3 region: CASSLRGGSSYEQYF. DNA for the CDR3: TGTGCCAGCAGCTTACGCGGAGGGAGCTCCTACGAGCAGTACTTC.

In this sample, this clone turned up a few times. V gene TRBV18 combines with J gene TRBJ1-1; 10 bases agree with TRBD1. V lost 8 bases, J lost 7 bases, and 4 bases stayed unmatched. This CDR3 contains 12 residues. The germline CDR1 and CDR2 sequences are KGHSH and LQKENI. The CDR3 is CASATGGLEAFF. The DNA for the CDR3 is TGTGCCAGCGCGACAGGGGGCCTTGAAGCTTTCTTT.

The rearrangement links TRBV12-2 to TRBJ2-5; the table's D call, TRBD1, was not checked against the DNA. TRBV12-2 is listed as a pseudogene. This CDR3 has 13 residues. CDR3 sequence (DNA): TGTGCAAGTCGCTTAGCCACCCGGGACAACCAGTACTTC. This sequence encodes CASRLATRDNQYF.

This chain links TRBV7-2 with TRBJ2-1, with 7 bases fitting TRBD1. This CDR3 has 15 amino acids. Trimming removed 3 bases from V and 9 bases from J; junction bases left unmatched: 11. CDR1 and CDR2 from the germline V gene are SGHTA and FQGNSA. The CDR3 loop reads CASSFLTPQGSEQFF. CDR3 DNA: TGTGCCAGCAGCTTCCTCACCCCACAGGGGAGTGAGCAGTTCTTC.

The chain recombines TRBV5-1 with TRBJ2-5, with 9 nucleotides matching TRBD2. Germline values: CDR1 SGHRS, CDR2 YFSETQ. V lost 4 bases to trimming and J lost 4 bases; unmatched junction nucleotides: 11. The CDR3 sequence is 16 residues long. CDR3 in amino acids: CASSRTIAGEPETQYF. CDR3 sequence (DNA): TGCGCCAGCAGCCGCACTATAGCGGGAGAGCCAGAGACCCAGTACTTC.

The rearrangement uses TRBV5-1 and TRBJ2-7, with D perhaps TRBD2 (6 bases). CDR3 size: 16 residues. Trimming took 6 bases from V and 7 from J, leaving 26 bases between them. Looked up from germline, CDR1 is SGHRS and CDR2 is YFSETQ. CDR3 sequence reads: CASTFGGYGRVSEQYF. The CDR3 DNA sequence: TGCGCCAGCACGTTCGGGGGATACGGGCGGGTCTCTGAGCAGTACTTC.

The CDR3 protein is CASSEGRTGESTEAFF. The CDR3 DNA reads TGTGCCAGCAGTGAAGGGCGGACAGGGGAGAGCACTGAAGCTTTCTTT. The rearrangement links TRBV6-1 to TRBJ1-1; TRBD1 matches 9 bases. Germline values: CDR1 MNHNS, CDR2 SASEGT. After removal of 1 base from V and 4 bases from J, the junction contained 7 bases not matched to a gene. The CDR3 has 16 amino acids.

This chain links TRBV25-1 with TRBJ2-7, with a tentative D call TRBD2 (6 bases). Germline loops: CDR1 MGHDK, CDR2 SYGVNS. Trimming took 4 bases from V and 6 from J, leaving 13 bases between them. The CDR3 totals 13 residues. CDR3 protein: CASSGGLPLEQYF. CDR3 DNA sequence: TGTGCCAGCAGTGGGGGACTCCCCCTCGAGCAGTACTTC.

In its sample, this clone was seen once. The gene calls are TRBV4-1 and TRBJ1-4; a weak D match, TRBD1 (5 bases). The V and J ends lost 1 base and 7 bases respectively, with 16 bases between them. Germline values: CDR1 MGHRA, CDR2 YSYEKL. This CDR3 is built from 16 residues. The CDR3 spells CASSQAGPSWGEKLFF. Here the CDR3 DNA reads TGCGCCAGCAGCCAAGCGGGGCCGAGCTGGGGTGAAAAACTGTTTTTT.